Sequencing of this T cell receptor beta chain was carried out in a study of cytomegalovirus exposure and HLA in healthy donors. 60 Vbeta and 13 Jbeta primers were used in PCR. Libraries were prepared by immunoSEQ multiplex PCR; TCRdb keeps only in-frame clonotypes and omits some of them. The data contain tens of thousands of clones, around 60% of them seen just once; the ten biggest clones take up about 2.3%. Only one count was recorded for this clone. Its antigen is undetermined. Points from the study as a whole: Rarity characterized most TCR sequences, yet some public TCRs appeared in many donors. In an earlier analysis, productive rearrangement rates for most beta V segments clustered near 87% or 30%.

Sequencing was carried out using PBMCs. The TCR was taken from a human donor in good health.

The CDR3 DNA reads as TGTGCCAGCGACAATCAGGGGGCAGGCTCACCCCTCCACTTT. The encoded protein is CASDNQGAGSPLHF. J is TRBJ1-6 and V is TRBV28; the match to TRBD1 covers 8 bases. The CDR3 consists of 14 residues. Trimming took 8 bases from V and 10 from J; bases not matched to a gene: 10. CDR1 and CDR2 (germline): MDHEN, SYDVKM.